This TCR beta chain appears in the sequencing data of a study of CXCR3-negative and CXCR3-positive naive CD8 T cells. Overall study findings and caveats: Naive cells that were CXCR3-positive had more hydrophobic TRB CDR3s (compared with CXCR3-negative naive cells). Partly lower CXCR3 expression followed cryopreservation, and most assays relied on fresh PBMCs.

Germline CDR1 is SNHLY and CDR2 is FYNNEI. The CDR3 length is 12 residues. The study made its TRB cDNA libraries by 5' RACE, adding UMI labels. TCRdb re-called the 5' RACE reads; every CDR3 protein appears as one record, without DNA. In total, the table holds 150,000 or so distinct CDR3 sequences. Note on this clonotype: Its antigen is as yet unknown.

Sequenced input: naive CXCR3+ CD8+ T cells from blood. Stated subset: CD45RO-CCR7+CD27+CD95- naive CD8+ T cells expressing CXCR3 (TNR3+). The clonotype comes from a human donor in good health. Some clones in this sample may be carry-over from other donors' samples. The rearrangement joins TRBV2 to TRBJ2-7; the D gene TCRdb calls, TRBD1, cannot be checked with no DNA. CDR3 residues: CASSEVGVEQYF.